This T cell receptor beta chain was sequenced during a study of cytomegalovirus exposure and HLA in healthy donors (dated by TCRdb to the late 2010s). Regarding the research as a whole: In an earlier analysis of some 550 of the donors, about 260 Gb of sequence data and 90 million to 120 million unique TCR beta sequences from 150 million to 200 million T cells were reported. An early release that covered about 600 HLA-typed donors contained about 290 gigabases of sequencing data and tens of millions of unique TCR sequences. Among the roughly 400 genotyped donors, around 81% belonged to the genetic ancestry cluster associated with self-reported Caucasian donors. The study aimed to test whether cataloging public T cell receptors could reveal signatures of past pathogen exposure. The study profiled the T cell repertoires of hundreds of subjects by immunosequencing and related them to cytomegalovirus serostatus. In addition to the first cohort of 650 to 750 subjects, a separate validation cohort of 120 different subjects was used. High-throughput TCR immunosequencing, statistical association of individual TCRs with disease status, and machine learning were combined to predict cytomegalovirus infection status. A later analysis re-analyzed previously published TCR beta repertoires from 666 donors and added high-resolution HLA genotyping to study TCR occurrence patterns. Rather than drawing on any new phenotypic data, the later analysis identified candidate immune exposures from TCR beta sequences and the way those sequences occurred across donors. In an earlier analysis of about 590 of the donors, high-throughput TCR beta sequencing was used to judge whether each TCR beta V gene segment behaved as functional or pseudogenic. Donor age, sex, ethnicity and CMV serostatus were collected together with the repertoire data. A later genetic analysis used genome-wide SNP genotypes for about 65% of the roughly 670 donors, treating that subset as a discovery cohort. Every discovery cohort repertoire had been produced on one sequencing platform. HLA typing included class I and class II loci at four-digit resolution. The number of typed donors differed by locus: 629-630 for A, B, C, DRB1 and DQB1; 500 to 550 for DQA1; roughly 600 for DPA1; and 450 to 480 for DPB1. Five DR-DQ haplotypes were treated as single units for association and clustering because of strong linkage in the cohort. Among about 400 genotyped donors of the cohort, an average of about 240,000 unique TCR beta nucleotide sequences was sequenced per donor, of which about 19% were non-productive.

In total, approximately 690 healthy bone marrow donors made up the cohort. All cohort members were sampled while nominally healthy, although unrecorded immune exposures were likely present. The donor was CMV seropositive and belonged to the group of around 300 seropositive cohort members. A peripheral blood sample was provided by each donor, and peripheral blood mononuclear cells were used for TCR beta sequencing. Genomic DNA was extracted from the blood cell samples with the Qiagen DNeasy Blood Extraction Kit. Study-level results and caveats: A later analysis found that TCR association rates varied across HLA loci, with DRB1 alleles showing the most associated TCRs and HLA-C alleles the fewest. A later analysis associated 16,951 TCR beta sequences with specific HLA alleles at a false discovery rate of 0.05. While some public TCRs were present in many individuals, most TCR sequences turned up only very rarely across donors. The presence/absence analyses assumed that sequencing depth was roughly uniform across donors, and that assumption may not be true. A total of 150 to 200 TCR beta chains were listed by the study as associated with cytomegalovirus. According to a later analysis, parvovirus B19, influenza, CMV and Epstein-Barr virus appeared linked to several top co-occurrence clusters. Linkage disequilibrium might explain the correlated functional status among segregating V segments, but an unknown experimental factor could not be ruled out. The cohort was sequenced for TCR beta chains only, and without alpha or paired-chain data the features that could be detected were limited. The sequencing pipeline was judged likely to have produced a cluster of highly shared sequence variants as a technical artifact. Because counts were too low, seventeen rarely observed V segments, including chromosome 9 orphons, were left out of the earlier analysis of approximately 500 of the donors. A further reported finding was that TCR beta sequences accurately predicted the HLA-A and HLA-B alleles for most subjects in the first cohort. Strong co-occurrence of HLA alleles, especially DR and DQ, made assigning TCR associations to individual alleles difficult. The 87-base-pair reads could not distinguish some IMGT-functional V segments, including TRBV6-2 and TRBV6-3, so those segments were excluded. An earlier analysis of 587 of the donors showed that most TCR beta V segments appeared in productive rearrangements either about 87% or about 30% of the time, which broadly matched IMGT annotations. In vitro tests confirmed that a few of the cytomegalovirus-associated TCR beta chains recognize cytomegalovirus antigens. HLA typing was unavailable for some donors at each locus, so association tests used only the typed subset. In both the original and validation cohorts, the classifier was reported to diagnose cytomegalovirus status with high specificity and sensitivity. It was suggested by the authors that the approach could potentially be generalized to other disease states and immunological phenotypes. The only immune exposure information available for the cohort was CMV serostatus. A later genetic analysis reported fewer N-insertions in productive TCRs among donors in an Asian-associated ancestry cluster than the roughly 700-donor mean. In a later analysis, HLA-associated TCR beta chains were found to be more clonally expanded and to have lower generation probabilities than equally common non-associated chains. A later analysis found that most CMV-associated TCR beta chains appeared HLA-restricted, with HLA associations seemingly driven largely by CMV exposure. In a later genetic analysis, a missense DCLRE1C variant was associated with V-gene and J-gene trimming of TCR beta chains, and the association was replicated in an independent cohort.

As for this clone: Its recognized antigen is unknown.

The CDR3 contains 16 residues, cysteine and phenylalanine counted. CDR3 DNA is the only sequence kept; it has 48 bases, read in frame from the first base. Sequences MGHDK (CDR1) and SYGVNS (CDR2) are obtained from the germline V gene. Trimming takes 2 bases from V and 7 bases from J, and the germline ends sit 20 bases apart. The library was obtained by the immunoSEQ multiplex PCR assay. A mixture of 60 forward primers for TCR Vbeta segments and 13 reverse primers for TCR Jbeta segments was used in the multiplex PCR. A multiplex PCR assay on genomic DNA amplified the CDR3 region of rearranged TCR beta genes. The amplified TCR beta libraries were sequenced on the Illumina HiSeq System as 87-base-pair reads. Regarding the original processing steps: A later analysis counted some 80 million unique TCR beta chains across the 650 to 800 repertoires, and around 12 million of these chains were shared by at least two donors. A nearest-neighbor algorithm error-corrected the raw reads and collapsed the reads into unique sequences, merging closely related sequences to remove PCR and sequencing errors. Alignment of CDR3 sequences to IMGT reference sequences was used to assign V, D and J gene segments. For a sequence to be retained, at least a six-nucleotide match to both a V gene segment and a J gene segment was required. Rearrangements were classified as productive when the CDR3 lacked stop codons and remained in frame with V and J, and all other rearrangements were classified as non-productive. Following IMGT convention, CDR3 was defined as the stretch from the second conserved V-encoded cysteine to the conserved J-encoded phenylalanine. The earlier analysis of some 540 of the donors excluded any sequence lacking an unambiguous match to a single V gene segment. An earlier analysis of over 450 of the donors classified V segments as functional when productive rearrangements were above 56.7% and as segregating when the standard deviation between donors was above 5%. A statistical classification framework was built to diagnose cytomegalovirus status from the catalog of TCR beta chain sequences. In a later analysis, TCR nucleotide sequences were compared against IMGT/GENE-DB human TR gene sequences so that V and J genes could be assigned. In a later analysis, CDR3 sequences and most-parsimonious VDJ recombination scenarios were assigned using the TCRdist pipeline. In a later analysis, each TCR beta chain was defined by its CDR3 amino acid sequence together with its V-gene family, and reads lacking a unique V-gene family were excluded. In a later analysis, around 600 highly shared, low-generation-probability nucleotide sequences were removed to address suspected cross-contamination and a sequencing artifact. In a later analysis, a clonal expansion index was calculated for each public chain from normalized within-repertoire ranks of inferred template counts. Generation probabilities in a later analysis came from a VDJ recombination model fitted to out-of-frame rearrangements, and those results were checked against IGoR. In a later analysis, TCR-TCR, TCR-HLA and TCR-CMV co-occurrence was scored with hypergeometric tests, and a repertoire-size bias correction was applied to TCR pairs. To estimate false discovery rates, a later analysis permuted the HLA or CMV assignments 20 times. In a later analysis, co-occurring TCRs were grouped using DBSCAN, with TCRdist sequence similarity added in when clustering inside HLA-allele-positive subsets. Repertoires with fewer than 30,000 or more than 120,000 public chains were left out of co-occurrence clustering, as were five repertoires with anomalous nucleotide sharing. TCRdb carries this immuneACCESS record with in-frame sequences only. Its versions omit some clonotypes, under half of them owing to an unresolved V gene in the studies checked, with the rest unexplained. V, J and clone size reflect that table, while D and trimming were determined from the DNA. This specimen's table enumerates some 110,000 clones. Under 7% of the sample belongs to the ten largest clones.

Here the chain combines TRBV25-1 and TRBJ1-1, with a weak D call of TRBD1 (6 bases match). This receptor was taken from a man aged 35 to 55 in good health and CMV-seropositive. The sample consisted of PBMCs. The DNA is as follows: TGTGCCAGCAGTGAAGAGGGGGGGGGCGGTGGTTTTGAAGCTTTCTTT. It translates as CASSEEGGGGGFEAFF.